This T cell receptor (beta chain) was identified in a study of T cell responses to AZD1222 COVID-19 vaccine. General study points: Across spike, vaccine-associated CD4 TCRs were found, dominant at 160-218 and 743-854. Baseline seropositivity characterized only six AZD1222 recipients. Females made up more of the donors, who were largely white British, and clonal diversity may have come out too low.

The data were produced by immunoSEQ multiplex PCR, yet TCRdb's version contains in-frame clones alone and is incomplete. The sample has some 130,000 clones, 92% seen once; the top ten hold roughly 4%. This clone showed up just a few times. Its antigen is unidentified. The germline V and J ends were trimmed by 1 base and 2 bases, with 11 bases remaining between them. The length of the CDR3 is 15 residues. Germline assignment: CDR1 LNHDA and CDR2 SQIVND (reference sequence). The source was peripheral blood, collected on day 0 of AZD1222 vaccination. The chain uses TRBV19 and TRBJ2-5; D is possibly TRBD2 (6 bases). This receptor was obtained from an adult in good health. This CDR3 is CASSIAFRGQETQYF. CDR3 sequence (DNA): TGTGCCAGTAGTATAGCTTTTCGGGGGCAAGAGACCCAGTACTTC.